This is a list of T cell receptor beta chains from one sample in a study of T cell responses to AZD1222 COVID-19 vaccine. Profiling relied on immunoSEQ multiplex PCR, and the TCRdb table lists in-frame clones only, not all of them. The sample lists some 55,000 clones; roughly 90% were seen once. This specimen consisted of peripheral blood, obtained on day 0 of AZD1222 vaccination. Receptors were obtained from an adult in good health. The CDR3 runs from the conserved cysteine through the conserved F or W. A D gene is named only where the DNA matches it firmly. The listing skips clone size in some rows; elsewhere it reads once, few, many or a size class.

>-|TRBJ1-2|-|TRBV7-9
CASSLGSANYGYTF
TGTGCCAGCAGCTTGGGTAGCGCTAACTATGGCTACACCTTC
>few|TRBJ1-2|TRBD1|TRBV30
CASADRGQGGYTF
TGTGCCTCCGCCGACAGGGGGCAGGGAGGCTACACCTTC
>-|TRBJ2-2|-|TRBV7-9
CASSLGASNTGELFF
TGTGCCAGCAGCTTAGGGGCCTCGAACACCGGGGAGCTGTTTTTT
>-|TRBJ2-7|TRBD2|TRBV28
CASMRLAGPYEQYF
TGTGCCAGCATGAGACTAGCGGGACCCTACGAGCAGTACTTC
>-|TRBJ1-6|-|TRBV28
CASSPGVGSPLHF
TGTGCCAGCAGCCCGGGAGTCGGTTCACCCCTCCACTTT
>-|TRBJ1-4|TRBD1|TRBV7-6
CASSRGQGSEKLFF
TGTGCCAGCAGCCGGGGACAGGGGAGTGAAAAACTGTTTTTT
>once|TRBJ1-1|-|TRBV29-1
CSVGDTEAFF
TGCAGCGTTGGAGACACTGAAGCTTTCTTT
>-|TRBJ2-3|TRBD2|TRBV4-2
CASSQEPPRSGTDTQYF
TGTGCCAGCAGCCAAGAACCACCCCGTAGCGGGACAGATACGCAGTATTTT
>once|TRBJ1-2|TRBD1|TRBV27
CASTSLIRGGKGMGYTF
TGTGCCAGCACGTCCCTCATCAGGGGGGGGAAAGGGATGGGCTACACCTTC
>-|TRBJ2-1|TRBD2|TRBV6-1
CASSEQWGLAVNNEQFF
TGTGCCAGCAGTGAGCAGTGGGGACTAGCTGTTAACAATGAGCAGTTCTTC
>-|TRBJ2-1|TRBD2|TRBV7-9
CASGPGLAGTGRNEQFF
TGTGCCAGCGGCCCGGGACTAGCGGGAACAGGGAGGAATGAGCAGTTCTTC
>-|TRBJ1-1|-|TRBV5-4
CASKDRRAGTEAFF
TGTGCCAGCAAGGACAGACGGGCGGGAACTGAAGCTTTCTTT
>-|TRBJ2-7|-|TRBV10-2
CASTSGQGTYEQYF
TGCGCCAGCACTTCCGGACAAGGGACCTACGAGCAGTACTTC
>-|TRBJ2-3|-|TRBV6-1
CASSEALVGTDTQYF
TGTGCCAGCAGTGAAGCCCTAGTTGGCACAGATACGCAGTATTTT
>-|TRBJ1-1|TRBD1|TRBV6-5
CAISPGTGGGTEAFF
TGTGCCATTTCGCCCGGGACAGGGGGCGGGACTGAAGCTTTCTTT
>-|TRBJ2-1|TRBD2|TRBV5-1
CASSLQGLAGVRYNEQFF
TGCGCCAGCAGCCTCCAAGGACTAGCGGGAGTGAGGTACAATGAGCAGTTCTTC
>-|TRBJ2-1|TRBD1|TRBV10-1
CASSEGTGNDEQFF
TGCGCCAGCAGTGAGGGGACAGGGAACGATGAGCAGTTCTTC
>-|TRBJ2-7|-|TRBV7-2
CASSLGPPGGGVRSAQYF
TGTGCCAGCAGCTTAGGGCCTCCAGGAGGGGGTGTACGTTCAGCGCAGTACTTC
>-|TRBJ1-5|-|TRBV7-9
CASSLNSPGPQHF
TGTGCCAGCAGCTTAAACAGTCCCGGGCCCCAGCATTTT
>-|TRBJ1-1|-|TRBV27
CASSLFMNTEAFF
TGTGCCAGCAGTTTATTCATGAACACTGAAGCTTTCTTT
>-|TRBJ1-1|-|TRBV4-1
CASSQAAPRWRNTEAFF
TGCGCCAGCAGCCAAGCGGCCCCCAGGTGGCGGAACACTGAAGCTTTCTTT
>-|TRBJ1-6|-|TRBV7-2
CASSKSVGNNSPLHF
TGTGCCAGCAGCAAATCAGTCGGGAATAATTCACCCCTCCACTTT
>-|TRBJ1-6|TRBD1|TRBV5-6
CASSSGQGGSPLHF
TGTGCCAGCAGCTCCGGACAGGGAGGGTCACCCCTCCACTTT
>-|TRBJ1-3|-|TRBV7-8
CASTHTQGNTIYF
TGTGCCAGCACCCATACACAGGGAAACACCATATATTTT
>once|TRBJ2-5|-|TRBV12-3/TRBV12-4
CASSLGVRETQYF
TGTGCCAGCAGTTTGGGGGTTAGGGAGACCCAGTACTTC
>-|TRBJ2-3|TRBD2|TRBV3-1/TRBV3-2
CASSHSAGGIDTQYF
TGTGCCAGCAGCCATTCAGCGGGAGGTATAGATACGCAGTATTTT
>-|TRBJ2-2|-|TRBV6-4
CASSAQNTGELFF
TGTGCCAGCAGTGCTCAGAACACCGGGGAGCTGTTTTTT
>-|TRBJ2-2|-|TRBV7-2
CASSLRGPITGELFF
TGTGCCAGCAGCCTCCGAGGGCCGATCACCGGGGAGCTGTTTTTT
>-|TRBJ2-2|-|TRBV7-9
CASTPYEGELFF
TGTGCCAGCACCCCCTACGAGGGGGAGCTGTTTTTT
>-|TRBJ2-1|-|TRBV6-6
CASSRPVLGSYNEQFF
TGTGCCAGCAGCCGACCTGTCCTGGGGTCCTACAATGAGCAGTTCTTC
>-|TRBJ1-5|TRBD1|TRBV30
CAWNGDRGTQPQHF
TGTGCCTGGAATGGGGACAGGGGGACTCAGCCCCAGCATTTT
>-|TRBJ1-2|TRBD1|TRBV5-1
CASSSGQGERQVYGYTF
TGCGCCAGCAGCTCGGGACAGGGGGAACGTCAAGTCTATGGCTACACCTTC
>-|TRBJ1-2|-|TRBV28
CASRSNRYGIGYTF
TGTGCCAGCAGGTCCAACAGGTACGGCATAGGCTACACCTTC
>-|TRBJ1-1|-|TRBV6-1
CASSDPNRAEAFF
TGTGCCAGCAGTGATCCTAACAGGGCTGAAGCTTTCTTT
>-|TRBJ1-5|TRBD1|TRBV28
CASSSQGANQPQHF
TGTGCCAGCAGTTCACAGGGGGCGAATCAGCCCCAGCATTTT
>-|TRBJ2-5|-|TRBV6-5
CASTEGGRGETQYF
TGTGCCAGCACCGAAGGGGGGAGGGGAGAGACCCAGTACTTC
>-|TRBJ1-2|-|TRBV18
CASSPVGTGLNYGYTF
TGTGCCAGCTCCCCGGTAGGGACCGGACTTAACTATGGCTACACCTTC
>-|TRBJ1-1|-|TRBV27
CASSSYTRGTNTEAFF
TGTGCCAGCAGTTCCTACACCCGGGGGACGAACACTGAAGCTTTCTTT
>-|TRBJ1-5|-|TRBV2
CASRGPTYSNQPQHF
TGTGCCAGCAGGGGGCCTACTTATAGCAATCAGCCCCAGCATTTT
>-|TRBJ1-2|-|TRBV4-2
CASSQVTRDIVGYTF
TGTGCCAGCAGCCAAGTAACCCGGGACATCGTGGGCTACACCTTC
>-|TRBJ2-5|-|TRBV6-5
CASSPGRWGTETQYF
TGTGCCAGCAGCCCGGGACGATGGGGAACGGAGACCCAGTACTTC
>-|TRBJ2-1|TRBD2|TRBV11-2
CASSSLRLAGAHPYNEQFF
TGTGCCAGCAGTTCCCTCCGACTAGCGGGAGCGCACCCCTACAATGAGCAGTTCTTC
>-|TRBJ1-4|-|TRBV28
CASSLTASHKELFF
TGTGCCAGCAGTTTGACAGCGTCTCATAAGGAACTGTTTTTT
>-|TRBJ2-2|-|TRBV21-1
CASRVDWTSAPPGELFF
TGTGCCAGCAGGGTGGACTGGACTAGCGCTCCTCCCGGGGAGCTGTTTTTT
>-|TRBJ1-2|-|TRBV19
CASSLGGGPGYTF
TGTGCCAGTAGCTTAGGAGGGGGGCCTGGCTACACCTTC